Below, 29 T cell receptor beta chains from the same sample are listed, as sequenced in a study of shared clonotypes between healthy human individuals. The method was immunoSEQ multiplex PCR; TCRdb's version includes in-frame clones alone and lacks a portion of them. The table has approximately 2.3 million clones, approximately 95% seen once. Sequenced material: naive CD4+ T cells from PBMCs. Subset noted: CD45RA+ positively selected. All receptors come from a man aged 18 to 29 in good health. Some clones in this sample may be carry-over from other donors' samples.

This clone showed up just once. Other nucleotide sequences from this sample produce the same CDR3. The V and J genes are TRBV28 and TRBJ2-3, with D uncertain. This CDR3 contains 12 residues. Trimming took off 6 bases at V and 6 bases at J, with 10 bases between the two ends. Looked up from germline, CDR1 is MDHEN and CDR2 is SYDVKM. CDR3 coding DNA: TGTGCCAGCAGCCGACTTCGGGATACGCAGTATTTT. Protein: CASSRLRDTQYF.

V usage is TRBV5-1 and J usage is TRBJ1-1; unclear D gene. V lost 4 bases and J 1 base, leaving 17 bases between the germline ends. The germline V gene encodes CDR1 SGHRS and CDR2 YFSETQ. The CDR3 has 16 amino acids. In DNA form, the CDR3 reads TGCGCCAGCAGCCCGGTTGTTTTATCGGGGAACACTGAAGCTTTCTTT. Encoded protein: CASSPVVLSGNTEAFF.

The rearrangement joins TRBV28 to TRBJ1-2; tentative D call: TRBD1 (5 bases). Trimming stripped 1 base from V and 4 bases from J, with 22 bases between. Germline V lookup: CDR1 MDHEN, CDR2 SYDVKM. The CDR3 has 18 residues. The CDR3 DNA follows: TGTGCCAGCAGTTTATTGGGGCAGGGTTCGCTCGGTAGCTATGGCTACACCTTC. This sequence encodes CASSLLGQGSLGSYGYTF.

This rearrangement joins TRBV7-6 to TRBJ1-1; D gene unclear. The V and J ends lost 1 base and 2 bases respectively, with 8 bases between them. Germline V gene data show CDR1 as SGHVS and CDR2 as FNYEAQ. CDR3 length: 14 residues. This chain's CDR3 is CASSLGRINTEAFF. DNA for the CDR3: TGTGCCAGCAGCTTAGGACGGATAAACACTGAAGCTTTCTTT.

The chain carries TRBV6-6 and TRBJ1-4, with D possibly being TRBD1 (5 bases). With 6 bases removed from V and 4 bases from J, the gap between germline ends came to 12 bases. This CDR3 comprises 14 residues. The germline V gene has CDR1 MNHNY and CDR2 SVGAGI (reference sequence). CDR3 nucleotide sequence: TGTGCCAGCAGCCCGACGGGGGGTAATGAAAAACTGTTTTTT. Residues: CASSPTGGNEKLFF.

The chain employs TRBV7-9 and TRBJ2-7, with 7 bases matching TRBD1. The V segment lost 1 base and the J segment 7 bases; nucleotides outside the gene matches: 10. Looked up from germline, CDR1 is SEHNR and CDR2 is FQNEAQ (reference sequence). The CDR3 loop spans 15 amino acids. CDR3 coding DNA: TGTGCCAGCAGCTTAGAGGGGGCGCAATGGGAGGAGCAGTACTTC. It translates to CASSLEGAQWEEQYF. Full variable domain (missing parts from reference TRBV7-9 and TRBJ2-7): DTGVSQNPRHKITKRGQNVTFRCDPISEHNRLYWYRQTLGQGPEFLTYFQNEAQLEKSRLLSDRFSAERPKGSFSTLEIQRTEQGDSAMYLCASSLEGAQWEEQYFGPGTRLTVT.

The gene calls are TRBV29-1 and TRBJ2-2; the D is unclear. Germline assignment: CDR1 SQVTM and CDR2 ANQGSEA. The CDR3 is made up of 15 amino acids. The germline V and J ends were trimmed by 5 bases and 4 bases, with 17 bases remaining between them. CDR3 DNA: TGCAGCGTTTTCGACCGCGGCGGAGCCACCGGGGAGCTGTTTTTT. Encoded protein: CSVFDRGGATGELFF.

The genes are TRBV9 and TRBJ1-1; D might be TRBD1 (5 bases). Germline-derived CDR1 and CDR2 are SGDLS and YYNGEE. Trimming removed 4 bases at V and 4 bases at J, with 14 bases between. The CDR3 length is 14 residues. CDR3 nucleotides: TGTGCCAGCAGCTCCCATCAGGGTGTCACTGAAGCTTTCTTT. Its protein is CASSSHQGVTEAFF.

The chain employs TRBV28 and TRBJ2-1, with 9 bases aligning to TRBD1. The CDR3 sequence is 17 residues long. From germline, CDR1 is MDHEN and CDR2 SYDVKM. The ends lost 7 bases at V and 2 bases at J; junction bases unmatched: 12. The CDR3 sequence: CASISSSGTGTYNEQFF. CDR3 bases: TGTGCCAGCATTAGTAGCTCCGGGACAGGGACCTACAATGAGCAGTTCTTC.

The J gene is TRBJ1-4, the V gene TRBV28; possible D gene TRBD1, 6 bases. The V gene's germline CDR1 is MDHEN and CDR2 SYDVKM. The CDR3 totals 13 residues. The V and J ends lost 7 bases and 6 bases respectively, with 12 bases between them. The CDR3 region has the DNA TGTGCCAGCATCCAACAGGGCTATGAAAAACTGTTTTTT. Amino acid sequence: CASIQQGYEKLFF. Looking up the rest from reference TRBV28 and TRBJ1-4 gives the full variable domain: DVKVTQSSRYLVKRTGEKVFLECVQDMDHENMFWYRQDPGLGLRLIYFSYDVKMKEKGDIPEGYSVSREKKERFSLILESASTNQTSMYLCASIQQGYEKLFFGSGTQLSVL.

The CDR3 sequence: CASSFAYPSGSFYEQYF. DNA of the CDR3: TGTGCCAGCAGCTTTGCTTATCCTAGCGGGAGTTTCTACGAGCAGTACTTC. This chain connects TRBV12-1 to TRBJ2-7; the listed D gene, TRBD2, was not tested against the DNA. TRBV12-1 is a known pseudogene. The CDR3 has 17 amino acids.

CDR3: CASSSSGSPYNEQFF. CDR3 DNA: TGTGCCAGCAGCTCTAGCGGGAGTCCCTACAATGAGCAGTTCTTC. This chain uses TRBV5-6 with TRBJ2-1; 10 bases line up with TRBD2. J lost 2 bases, V lost 3 bases, and 2 bases had no gene match. Germline CDR1 is SGHDT and CDR2 is YYEEEE. The CDR3 covers 15 residues.

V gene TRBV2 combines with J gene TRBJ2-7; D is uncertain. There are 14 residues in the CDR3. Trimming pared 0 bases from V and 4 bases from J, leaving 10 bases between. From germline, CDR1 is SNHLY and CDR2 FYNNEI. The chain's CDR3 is CASSEADPVYEQYF. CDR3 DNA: TGTGCCAGCAGTGAAGCGGATCCAGTTTACGAGCAGTACTTC. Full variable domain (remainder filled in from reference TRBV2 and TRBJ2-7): EPEVTQTPSHQVTQMGQEVILRCVPISNHLYFYWYRQILGQKVEFLVSFYNNEISEKSEIFDDQFSVERPDGSNFTLKIRSTKLEDSAMYFCASSEADPVYEQYFGPGTRLTVT.

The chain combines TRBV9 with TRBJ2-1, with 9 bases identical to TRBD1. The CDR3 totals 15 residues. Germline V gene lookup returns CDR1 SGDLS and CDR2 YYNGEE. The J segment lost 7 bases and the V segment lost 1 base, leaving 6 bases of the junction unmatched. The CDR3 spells CASSVRDRVGNEQFF. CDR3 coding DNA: TGTGCCAGCAGCGTAAGGGACAGGGTGGGGAATGAGCAGTTCTTC. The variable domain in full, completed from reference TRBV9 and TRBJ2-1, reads DSGVTQTPKHLITATGQRVTLRCSPRSGDLSVYWYQQSLDQGLQFLIQYYNGEERAKGNILERFSAQQFPDLHSELNLSSLELGDSALYFCASSVRDRVGNEQFFGPGTRLTVL.

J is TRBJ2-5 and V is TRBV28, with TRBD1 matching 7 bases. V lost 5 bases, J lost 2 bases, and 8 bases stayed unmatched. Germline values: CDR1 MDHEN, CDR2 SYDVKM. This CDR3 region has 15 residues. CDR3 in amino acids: CASSEGTASQETQYF. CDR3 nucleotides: TGTGCCAGCAGTGAAGGGACAGCATCGCAAGAGACCCAGTACTTC.

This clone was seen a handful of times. This CDR3 is CASSERTDLNTEAFF. CDR3 in DNA: TGTGCCAGCAGTGAAAGGACAGACCTGAACACTGAAGCTTTCTTT. V and J are TRBV25-1 and TRBJ1-1, with a possible D match to TRBD1 (6 bases). The length of the CDR3 is 15 residues. Germline values: CDR1 MGHDK, CDR2 SYGVNS. V lost 2 bases to trimming and J lost 0 bases, with 10 bases between them.

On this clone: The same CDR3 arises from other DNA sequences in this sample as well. The DNA for the CDR3 is TGCGCCAGCAGCTTAAGGGGACAGGGCACAGATACGCAGTATTTT. Its translation is CASSLRGQGTDTQYF. V and J are TRBV5-1 and TRBJ2-3, with TRBD1 matching over 8 bases. V shed 2 bases, J shed 1 base, and the junction held 3 bases outside the gene matches. The germline V gene encodes CDR1 SGHRS and CDR2 YFSETQ. The CDR3 extends over 15 amino acids.

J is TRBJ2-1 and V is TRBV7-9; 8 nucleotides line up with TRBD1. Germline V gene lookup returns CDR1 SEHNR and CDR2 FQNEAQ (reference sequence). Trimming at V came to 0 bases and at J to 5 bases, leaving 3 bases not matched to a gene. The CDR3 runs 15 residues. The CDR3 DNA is TGTGCCAGCAGCTTAGCCGGGACAGGCAACAATGAGCAGTTCTTC. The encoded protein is CASSLAGTGNNEQFF.

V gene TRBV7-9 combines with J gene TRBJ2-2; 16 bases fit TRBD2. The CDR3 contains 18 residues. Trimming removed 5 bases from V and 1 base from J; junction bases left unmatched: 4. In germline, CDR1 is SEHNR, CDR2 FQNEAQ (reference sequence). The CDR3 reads CASSQGLAGGLNTGELFF. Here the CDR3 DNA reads TGTGCCAGCAGCCAGGGACTAGCGGGAGGGTTGAACACCGGGGAGCTGTTTTTT.

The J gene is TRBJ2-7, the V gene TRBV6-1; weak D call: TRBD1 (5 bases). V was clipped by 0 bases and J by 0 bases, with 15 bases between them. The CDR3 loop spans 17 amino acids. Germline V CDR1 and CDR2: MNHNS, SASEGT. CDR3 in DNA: TGTGCCAGCAGTGAAGCGGAAGTCCTCGACAGCTCCTACGAGCAGTACTTC. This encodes CASSEAEVLDSSYEQYF.

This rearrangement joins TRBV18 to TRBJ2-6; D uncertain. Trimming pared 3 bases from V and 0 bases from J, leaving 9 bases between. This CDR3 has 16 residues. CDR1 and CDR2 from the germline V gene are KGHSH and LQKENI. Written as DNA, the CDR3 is TGTGCCAGCTCACCCTCGACGGCCTCTGGGGCCAACGTCCTGACTTTC. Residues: CASSPSTASGANVLTF.

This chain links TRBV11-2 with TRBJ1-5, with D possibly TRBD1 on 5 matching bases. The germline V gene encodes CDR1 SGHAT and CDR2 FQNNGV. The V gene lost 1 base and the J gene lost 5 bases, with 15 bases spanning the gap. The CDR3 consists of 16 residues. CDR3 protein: CASSLGWQGFDQPQHF. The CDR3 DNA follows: TGTGCCAGCAGCTTAGGTTGGCAGGGTTTTGATCAGCCCCAGCATTTT.

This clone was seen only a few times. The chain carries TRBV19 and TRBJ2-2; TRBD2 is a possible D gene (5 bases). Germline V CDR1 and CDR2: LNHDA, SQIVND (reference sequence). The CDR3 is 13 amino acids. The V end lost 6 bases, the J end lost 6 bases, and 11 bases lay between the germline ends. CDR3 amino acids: CASRLEVAGELFF. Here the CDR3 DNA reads TGTGCCAGTAGACTGGAGGTTGCCGGGGAGCTGTTTTTT.

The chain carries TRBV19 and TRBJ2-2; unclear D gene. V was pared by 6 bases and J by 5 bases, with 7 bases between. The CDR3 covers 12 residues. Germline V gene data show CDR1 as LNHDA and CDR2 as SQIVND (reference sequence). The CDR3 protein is CASSSETGELFF. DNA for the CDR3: TGTGCCAGTAGCTCGGAGACCGGGGAGCTGTTTTTT.

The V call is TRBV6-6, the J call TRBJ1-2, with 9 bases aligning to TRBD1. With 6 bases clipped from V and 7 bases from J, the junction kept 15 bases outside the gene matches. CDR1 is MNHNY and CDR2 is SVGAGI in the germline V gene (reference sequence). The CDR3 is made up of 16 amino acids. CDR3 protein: CASSQGQGRGYPGYTF. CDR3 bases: TGTGCCAGCAGCCAAGGACAGGGGCGCGGGTATCCTGGCTACACCTTC.

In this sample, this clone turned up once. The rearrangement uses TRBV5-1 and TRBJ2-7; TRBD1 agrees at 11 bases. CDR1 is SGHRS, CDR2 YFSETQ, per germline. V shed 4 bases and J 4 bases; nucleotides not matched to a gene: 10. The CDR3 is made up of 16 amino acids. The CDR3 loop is CASSPEGGTGGYEQYF. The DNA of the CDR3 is TGCGCCAGCAGCCCGGAGGGCGGGACAGGGGGTTACGAGCAGTACTTC.

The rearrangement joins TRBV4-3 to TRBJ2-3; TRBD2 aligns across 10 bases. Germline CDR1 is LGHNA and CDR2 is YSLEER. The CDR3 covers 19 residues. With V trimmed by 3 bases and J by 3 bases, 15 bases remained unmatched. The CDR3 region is CASSQLSPGPSGSTDTQYF. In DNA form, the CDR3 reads TGCGCCAGCAGCCAGCTCTCCCCGGGGCCTAGCGGGAGTACAGATACGCAGTATTTT.

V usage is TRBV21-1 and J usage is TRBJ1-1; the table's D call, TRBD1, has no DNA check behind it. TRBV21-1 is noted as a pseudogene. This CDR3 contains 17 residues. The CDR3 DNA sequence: TGTGCCAGCAGATCCGGGACAGGGGGCCGAATGAACACTGAAGCTTTCTTT. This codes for CASRSGTGGRMNTEAFF.

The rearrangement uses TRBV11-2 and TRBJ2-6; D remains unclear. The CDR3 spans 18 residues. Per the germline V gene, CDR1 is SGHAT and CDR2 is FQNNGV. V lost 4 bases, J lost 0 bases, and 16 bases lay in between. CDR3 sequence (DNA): TGTGCCAGCAGCTCCATCAGGCCGACCGTCTCTGGGGCCAACGTCCTGACTTTC. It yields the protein CASSSIRPTVSGANVLTF.